What follows are 6 T cell receptor beta chains derived from one specimen sequenced in a study of blood T cell repertoires in COVID-19. Sequencing used immunoSEQ multiplex PCR; TCRdb keeps in-frame clones, though not all of them. Of fewer than 55,000 clones in the sample, about 76% were seen once. The sequencing input was peripheral blood. The receptors derive from a woman older than 75 with COVID-19, enrolled during active disease.

The V gene is TRBV7-2, the J gene TRBJ1-1; weak D call: TRBD1 (6 bases). V dropped 5 bases and J dropped 3 bases, with 13 bases sitting between them. The CDR3 is made up of 14 amino acids. Germline lookup yields CDR1 SGHTA and CDR2 FQGNSA. DNA of the CDR3: TGTGCCAGCAGCAGTAGGGGGGGGTACACTGAAGCTTTCTTT. Translating it yields CASSSRGGYTEAFF. The variable domain in full, with the rest retrieved from reference TRBV7-2 and TRBJ1-1, is GAGVSQSPSNKVTEKGKDVELRCDPISGHTALYWYRQSLGQGLEFLIYFQGNSAPDKSGLPSDRFSAERTGGSVSTLTIQRTQQEDSAVYLCASSSRGGYTEAFFGQGTRLTVV.

This clone was seen once. This sequence joins TRBV27 and TRBJ2-5, with TRBD2 identical over 13 bases. V trimming: 4 bases; J trimming: 7 bases; junction bases outside the gene matches: 9. The CDR3 covers 16 residues. CDR1 and CDR2 from the germline V gene are MNHEY and SMNVEV (reference sequence). The CDR3 sequence: CASSSLTSGRTSTQYF. The CDR3 coding sequence is TGTGCCAGCAGTTCATTGACTAGCGGGAGGACTTCGACCCAGTACTTC.

The sample holds a few counts of this clone. The chain couples TRBV2 to TRBJ1-6, with 7 bases that match TRBD1. V gave up 6 bases and J gave up 5 bases; unmatched junction bases: 10. From germline, CDR1 is SNHLY and CDR2 FYNNEI. This CDR3 contains 16 residues. The CDR3 DNA reads as TGTGCCAGCAGGGGAATTTTCAGGGGGAATAATTCACCCCTCCACTTT. This encodes CASRGIFRGNNSPLHF.

This chain links TRBV7-8 with TRBJ1-2; D is uncertain. CDR3 length: 12 amino acids. The V end lost 1 base, the J end lost 6 bases, and 6 bases lay between the germline ends. Germline V gene lookup returns CDR1 SGHVS and CDR2 FQNEAQ. The CDR3 spells CASSLGRNGYTF. CDR3 in DNA: TGTGCCAGCAGCTTAGGGAGGAATGGCTACACCTTC.

V gene TRBV5-8 combines with J gene TRBJ2-7; perhaps TRBD2 as D (6 bases). The CDR3 covers 15 residues. Trimming cost V 1 base and J 7 bases, with 18 bases left between them. Germline CDR1 and CDR2: SGHTS and YDEGEE. This CDR3 is CASSLLAGGFEEQYF. The DNA of the CDR3 is TGTGCCAGCAGCTTGTTAGCAGGAGGGTTTGAGGAGCAGTACTTC.

This chain joins TRBV9 and TRBJ2-3; D is perhaps TRBD2 (5 bases). Germline CDR1 is SGDLS and CDR2 is YYNGEE. There are 13 residues in the CDR3. Between the trimmed V and J ends, which lost 6 bases and 3 bases, there was a span of 11 bases. CDR3 DNA sequence: TGTGCCAGCACCAAACGAGGGACAGATACGCAGTATTTT. Amino acid sequence: CASTKRGTDTQYF. The variable domain in full, completed from reference TRBV9 and TRBJ2-3, reads DSGVTQTPKHLITATGQRVTLRCSPRSGDLSVYWYQQSLDQGLQFLIQYYNGEERAKGNILERFSAQQFPDLHSELNLSSLELGDSALYFCASTKRGTDTQYFGPGTRLTVL.